This T cell receptor beta chain stems from a study of T cell changes during pregnancy in multiple sclerosis. There are 15 residues in the CDR3. The V and J ends lost 0 bases and 7 bases, in that order; junction bases with no gene match: 3. Per germline, CDR1 SGDLS and CDR2 YYNGEE. Sequencing used immunoSEQ multiplex PCR; TCRdb keeps in-frame clones, though not all of them. Of around 30,000 clones listed, about 88% were seen once; the top ten hold approximately 7.2%. The specimen was CD8+ T cells from peripheral blood mononuclear cells, collected in the second trimester of pregnancy. The rearrangement links TRBV9 to TRBJ2-1; TRBD2 agrees at 11 bases. The clonotype comes from a female donor with multiple sclerosis, enrolled in a pregnancy study. CDR3 nucleotide sequence: TGTGCCAGCAGCGTAGGCCTAGCGGGGGGAAATGAGCAGTTCTTC. It codes for CASSVGLAGGNEQFF.